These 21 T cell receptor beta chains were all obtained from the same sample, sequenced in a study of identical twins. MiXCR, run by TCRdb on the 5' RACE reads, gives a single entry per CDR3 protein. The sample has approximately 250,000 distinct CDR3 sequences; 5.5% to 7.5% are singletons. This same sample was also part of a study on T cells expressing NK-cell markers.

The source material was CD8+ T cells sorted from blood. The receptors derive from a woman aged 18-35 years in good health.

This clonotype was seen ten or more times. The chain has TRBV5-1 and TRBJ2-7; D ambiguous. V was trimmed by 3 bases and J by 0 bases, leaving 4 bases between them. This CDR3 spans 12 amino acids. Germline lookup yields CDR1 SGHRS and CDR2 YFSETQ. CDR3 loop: CASSSSSYEQYF. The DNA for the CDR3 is TGCGCCAGCAGCTCGAGCTCCTACGAGCAGTACTTC.

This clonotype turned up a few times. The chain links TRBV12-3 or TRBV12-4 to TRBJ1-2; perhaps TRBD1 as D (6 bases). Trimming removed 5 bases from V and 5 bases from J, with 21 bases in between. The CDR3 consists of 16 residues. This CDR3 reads CASSRVSRTVLYGYTF. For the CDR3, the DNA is TGTGCCAGCAGTCGGGTGTCAAGGACAGTCTTATATGGCTACACCTTC.

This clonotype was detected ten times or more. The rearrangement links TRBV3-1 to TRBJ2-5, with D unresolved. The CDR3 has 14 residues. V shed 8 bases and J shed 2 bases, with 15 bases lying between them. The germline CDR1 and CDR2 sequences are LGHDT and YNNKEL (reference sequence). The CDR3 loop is CASSTWRRQETQYF. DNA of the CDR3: TGTGCCAGCTCGACATGGCGGCGTCAAGAGACCCAGTACTTC.

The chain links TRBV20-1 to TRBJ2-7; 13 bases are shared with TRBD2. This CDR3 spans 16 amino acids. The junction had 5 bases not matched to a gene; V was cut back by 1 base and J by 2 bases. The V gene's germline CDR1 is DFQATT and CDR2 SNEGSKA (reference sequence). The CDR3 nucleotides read TGCAGTGCTAGAGTTGGGACTAGCGGGAAACCCTACGAGCAGTACTTC. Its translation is CSARVGTSGKPYEQYF.

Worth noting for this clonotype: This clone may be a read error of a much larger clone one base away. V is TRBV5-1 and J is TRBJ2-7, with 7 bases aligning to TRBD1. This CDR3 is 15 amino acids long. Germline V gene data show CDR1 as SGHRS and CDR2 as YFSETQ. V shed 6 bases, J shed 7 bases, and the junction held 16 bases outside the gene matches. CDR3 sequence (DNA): TGCGCCAGCACACACCGGGACAGCCCTAGGGAAGAGCAGTACTTC. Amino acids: CASTHRDSPREEQYF.

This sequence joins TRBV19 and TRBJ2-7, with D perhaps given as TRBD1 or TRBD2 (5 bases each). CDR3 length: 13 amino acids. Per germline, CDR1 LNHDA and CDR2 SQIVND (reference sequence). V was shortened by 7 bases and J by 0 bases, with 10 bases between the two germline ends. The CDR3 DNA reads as TGTGCCAGTACGGGACCCAGCTCCTACGAGCAGTACTTC. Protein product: CASTGPSSYEQYF.

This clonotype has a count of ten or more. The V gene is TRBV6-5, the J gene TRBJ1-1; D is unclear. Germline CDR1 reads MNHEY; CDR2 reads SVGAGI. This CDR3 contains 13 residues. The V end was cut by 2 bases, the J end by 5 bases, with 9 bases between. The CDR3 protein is CASSYGSGTEAFF. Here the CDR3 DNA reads TGTGCCAGCAGTTACGGGTCGGGTACTGAAGCTTTCTTT.

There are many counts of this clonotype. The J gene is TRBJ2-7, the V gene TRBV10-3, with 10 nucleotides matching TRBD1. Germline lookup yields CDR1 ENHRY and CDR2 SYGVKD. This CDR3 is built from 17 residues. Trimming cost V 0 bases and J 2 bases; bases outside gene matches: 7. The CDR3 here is CAISESRGTGVTYEQYF. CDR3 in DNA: TGTGCCATCAGTGAGTCGAGGGGGACAGGGGTGACCTACGAGCAGTACTTC.

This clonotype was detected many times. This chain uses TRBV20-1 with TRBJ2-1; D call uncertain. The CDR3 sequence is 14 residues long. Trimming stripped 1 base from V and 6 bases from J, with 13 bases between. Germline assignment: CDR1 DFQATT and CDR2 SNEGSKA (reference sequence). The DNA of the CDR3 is TGCAGTGCTAGAGTTCCGGACCGGCTCAATGAGCAGTTCTTC. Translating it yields CSARVPDRLNEQFF.

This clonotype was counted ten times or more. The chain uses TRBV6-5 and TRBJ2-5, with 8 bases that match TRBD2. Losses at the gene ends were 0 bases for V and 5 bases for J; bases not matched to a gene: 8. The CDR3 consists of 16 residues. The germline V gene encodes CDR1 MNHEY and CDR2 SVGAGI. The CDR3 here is CASSYSGLAGVETQYF. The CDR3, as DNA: TGTGCCAGCAGTTACTCAGGGCTAGCGGGCGTGGAGACCCAGTACTTC.

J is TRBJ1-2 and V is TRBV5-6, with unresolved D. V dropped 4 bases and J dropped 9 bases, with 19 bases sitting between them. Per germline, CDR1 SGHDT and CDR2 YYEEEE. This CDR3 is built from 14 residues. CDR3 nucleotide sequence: TGTGCCAGCAGCCCCGCCCCGGACGATTCGAGCTACACCTTC. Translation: CASSPAPDDSSYTF.

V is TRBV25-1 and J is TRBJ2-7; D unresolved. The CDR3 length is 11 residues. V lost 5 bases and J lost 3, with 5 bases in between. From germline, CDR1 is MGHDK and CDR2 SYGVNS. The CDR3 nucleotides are TGTGCCAGCAGTAACCTCTACGAGCAGTACTTC. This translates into CASSNLYEQYF.

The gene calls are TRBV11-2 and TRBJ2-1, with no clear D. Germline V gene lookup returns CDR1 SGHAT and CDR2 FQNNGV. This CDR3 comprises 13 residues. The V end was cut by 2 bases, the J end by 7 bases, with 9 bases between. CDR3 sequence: CASSLILLNEQFF. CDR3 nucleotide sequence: TGTGCCAGCAGCTTAATACTCCTAAATGAGCAGTTCTTC.

The CDR3 nucleotides are TGCAGTCCCATAGGACTAGCAGGCAGAGATACGCAGTATTTT. It encodes CSPIGLAGRDTQYF. V and J are TRBV20-1 and TRBJ2-3; 8 positions agree with TRBD2. From germline, CDR1 is DFQATT and CDR2 SNEGSKA (reference sequence). V was clipped by 8 bases and J by 5 bases; unmatched bases: 12. The CDR3 runs 14 residues.

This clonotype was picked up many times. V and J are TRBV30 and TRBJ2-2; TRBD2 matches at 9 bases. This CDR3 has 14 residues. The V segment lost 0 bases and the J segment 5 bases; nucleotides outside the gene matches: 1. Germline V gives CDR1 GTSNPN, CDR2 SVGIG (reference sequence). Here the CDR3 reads CAWSVGLATGELFF. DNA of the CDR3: TGTGCCTGGAGTGTAGGACTAGCGACCGGGGAGCTGTTTTTT.

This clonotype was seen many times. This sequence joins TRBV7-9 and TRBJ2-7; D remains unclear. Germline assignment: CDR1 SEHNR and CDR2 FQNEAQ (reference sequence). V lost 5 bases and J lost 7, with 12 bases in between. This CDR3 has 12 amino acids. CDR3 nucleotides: TGTGCCAGCAGCCCTGCTGGTCGGGAGCAGTACTTC. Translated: CASSPAGREQYF.

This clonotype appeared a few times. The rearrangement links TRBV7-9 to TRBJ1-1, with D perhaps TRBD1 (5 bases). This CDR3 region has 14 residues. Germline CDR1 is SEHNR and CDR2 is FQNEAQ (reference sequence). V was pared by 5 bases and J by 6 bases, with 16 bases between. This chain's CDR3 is CASSHVGAGAEAFF. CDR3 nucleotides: TGTGCCAGCAGCCATGTCGGGGCTGGCGCTGAAGCTTTCTTT. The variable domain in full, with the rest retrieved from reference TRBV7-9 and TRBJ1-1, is DTGVSQNPRHKITKRGQNVTFRCDPISEHNRLYWYRQTLGQGPEFLTYFQNEAQLEKSRLLSDRFSAERPKGSFSTLEIQRTEQGDSAMYLCASSHVGAGAEAFFGQGTRLTVV.

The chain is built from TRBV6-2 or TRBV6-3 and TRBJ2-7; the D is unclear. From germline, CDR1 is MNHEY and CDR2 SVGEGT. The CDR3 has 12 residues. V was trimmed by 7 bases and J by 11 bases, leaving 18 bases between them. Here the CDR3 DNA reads TGTGCCAGCATCAGGACGGTGTCCCTTAAGTACTTC. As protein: CASIRTVSLKYF.

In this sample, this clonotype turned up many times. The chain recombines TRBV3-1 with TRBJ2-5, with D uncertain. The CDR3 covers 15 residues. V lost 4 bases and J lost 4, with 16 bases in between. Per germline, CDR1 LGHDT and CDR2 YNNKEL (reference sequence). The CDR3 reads CASSPSIGVGETQYF. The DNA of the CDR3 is TGTGCCAGCAGCCCCAGCATTGGGGTGGGAGAGACCCAGTACTTC.

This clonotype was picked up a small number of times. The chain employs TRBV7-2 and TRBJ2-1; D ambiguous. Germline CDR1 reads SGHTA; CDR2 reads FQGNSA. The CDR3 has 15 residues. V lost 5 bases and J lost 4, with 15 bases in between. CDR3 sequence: CASSPRVTAYNEQFF. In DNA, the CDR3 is TGTGCCAGCAGCCCCCGGGTCACAGCATACAATGAGCAGTTCTTC.

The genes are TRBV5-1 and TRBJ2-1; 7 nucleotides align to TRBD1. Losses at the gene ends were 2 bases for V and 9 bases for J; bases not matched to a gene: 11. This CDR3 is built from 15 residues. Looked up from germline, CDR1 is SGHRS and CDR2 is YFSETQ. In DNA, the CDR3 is TGCGCCAGCAGCTTATACCAGACAGGGCGGAGTGAGCAGTTCTTC. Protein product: CASSLYQTGRSEQFF.